The clone carrying this T cell receptor beta chain was counted between two and nine times. One junction end disagrees with the germline gene, perhaps due to a read error. The source of the sample is a study of T cells in Graves' hyperthyroidism and ophthalmopathy. Used for diagnoses were clinical symptoms, serum thyroxine and TRAb, thyroid ultrasound and orbital computed tomography. The CDR3 runs to 12 residues. The TCR beta CDR3 regions underwent amplification using RNA transcripts as the source. Carried out on the TCR CDR3, a first-round RT-PCR used the HTBI primer set. TCRdb analysed the multiplex PCR reads with MiXCR anew, one entry per CDR3 protein. The sample has hundreds of thousands of distinct CDR3 sequences; nearly 45% are singletons.

The chain combines TRBV12-3 or TRBV12-4 with TRBJ1-1; no clear D. This receptor was identified in an adult man with Graves' disease, either hyperthyroidism or ophthalmopathy (not recorded which). The sample comprised peripheral blood or thyroid tissue (not recorded which). Written as DNA, the CDR3 is TGTGCCAGCAGCCTTACGGGAGCCCGATGGGCCTTT. Amino acid sequence: CASSLTGARWAF.